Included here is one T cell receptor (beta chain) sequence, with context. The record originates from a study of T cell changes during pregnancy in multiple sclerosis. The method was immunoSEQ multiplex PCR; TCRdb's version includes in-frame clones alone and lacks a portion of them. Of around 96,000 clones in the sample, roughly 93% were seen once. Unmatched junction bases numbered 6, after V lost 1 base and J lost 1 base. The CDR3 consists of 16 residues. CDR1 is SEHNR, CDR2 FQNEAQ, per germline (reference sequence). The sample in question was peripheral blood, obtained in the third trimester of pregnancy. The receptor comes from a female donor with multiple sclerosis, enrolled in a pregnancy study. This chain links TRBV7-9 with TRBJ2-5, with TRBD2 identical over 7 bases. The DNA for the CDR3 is TGTGCCAGCAGCTTAGTGCTAGCGGAGACCCAAGAGACCCAGTACTTC. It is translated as CASSLVLAETQETQYF.